The 9 T cell receptor beta chains given below trace back to one sample, sequenced in a study of T cell repertoires in cytomegalovirus infection. Antigens for these TCRs are unknown. TCRdb re-called the reads with MiXCR, one entry per CDR3 protein. The sample holds about 51,000 distinct CDR3 sequences, roughly a fifth seen once. The source was CD8+ T cells from cultured PBMCs, collected from culture after CMV antigen stimulation. The receptors derive from a human donor in good health (CMV status not recorded). Some clones in this sample may be carry-over from other donors' samples.

This clonotype was observed at least ten times. The chain is built from TRBV27 and TRBJ2-6; D may be TRBD1 (6 bases). V lost 4 bases, J lost 4 bases, and 14 bases lay in between. CDR3 size: 16 residues. From germline, CDR1 is MNHEY and CDR2 SMNVEV (reference sequence). The CDR3 protein is CASSWDTSPGANVLTF. As DNA, the CDR3 is TGTGCCAGCAGTTGGGACACCAGCCCCGGGGCCAACGTCCTGACTTTC.

There are a few counts of this clonotype. The chain recombines TRBV7-2 with TRBJ2-3, with D maybe TRBD2 (6 bases). This CDR3 comprises 14 residues. Deletions cut 5 bases from V and 7 bases from J, with 16 bases between. Germline CDR1 and CDR2: SGHTA and FQGNSA. The CDR3 is CASSRFRDLNTQYF. For the CDR3, the DNA is TGTGCCAGCAGCCGCTTCCGGGACTTAAATACGCAGTATTTT.

The chain uses TRBV19 and TRBJ2-2; 8 nucleotides align to TRBD1. J lost 4 bases, V lost 7 bases, and 8 bases had no gene match. Germline-derived CDR1 and CDR2 are LNHDA and SQIVND (reference sequence). There are 15 residues in the CDR3. The CDR3 loop reads CASTSRTGTTGELFF. For the CDR3, the DNA is TGTGCCAGTACCTCGAGGACAGGGACCACCGGGGAGCTGTTTTTT.

For the CDR3, the DNA is TGTGCCAGCAGTTCTAGTATCTCGGTCTGGGAGACCCAGTACTTC. Protein sequence: CASSSSISVWETQYF. The V and J genes are TRBV7-8 and TRBJ2-5; D remains unclear. The ends were cut back, 6 bases at V and 5 bases at J, with 19 bases in the middle. The CDR3 spans 15 residues. Germline CDR1 is SGHVS and CDR2 is FQNEAQ.

This clonotype was counted only a few times. The chain is built from TRBV7-6 and TRBJ2-5; D remains ambiguous. This CDR3 spans 15 amino acids. Germline CDR1 is SGHVS and CDR2 is FNYEAQ. V lost 5 bases and J lost 0, with 13 bases in between. The CDR3 region is CASSDLQSHQETQYF. The CDR3 bases are TGTGCCAGCAGCGACTTGCAGAGTCACCAAGAGACCCAGTACTTC.

The chain carries TRBV6-5 and TRBJ1-4; possibly TRBD1 for D (6 bases). The V end lost 6 bases, the J end lost 10 bases, and 18 bases lay between the germline ends. Germline assignment: CDR1 MNHEY and CDR2 SVGAGI. The CDR3 runs to 14 residues. The CDR3 region has the DNA TGTGCCAGCAGCCCCCTGGGGACAATCGGAAAACTGTTTTTT. Translation: CASSPLGTIGKLFF.

This clonotype was seen only a few times. The rearrangement links TRBV12-3 or TRBV12-4 to TRBJ1-5; D is unresolved. The CDR3 contains 19 residues. Trimming took 5 bases from V and 2 from J, leaving 25 bases between them. The CDR3 DNA sequence: TGTGCCAGCAGTCCCCGAAGTAGGTCGGATATGACCGGCAATCAGCCCCAGCATTTT. Protein: CASSPRSRSDMTGNQPQHF.

This chain joins TRBV19 and TRBJ1-5, with 8 bases fitting TRBD1. The CDR3 length is 14 residues. Trimming removed 2 bases from V and 4 bases from J; junction bases left unmatched: 1. From germline, CDR1 is LNHDA and CDR2 SQIVND (reference sequence). The CDR3 loop reads CASSIRTGNQPQHF. Written as DNA, the CDR3 is TGTGCCAGTAGTATAAGGACAGGGAATCAGCCCCAGCATTTT.

The chain combines TRBV7-9 with TRBJ2-7, with D possibly matching TRBD1 (6 bases). Germline V lookup: CDR1 SEHNR, CDR2 FQNEAQ (reference sequence). This CDR3 region has 13 residues. Trimming removed 1 base at V and 9 bases at J, with 13 bases between. The CDR3 bases are TGTGCCAGCAGCTTAGAATTTAAGGACAGGCAGTACTTC. It encodes CASSLEFKDRQYF. The variable domain in full, completed from reference TRBV7-9 and TRBJ2-7, reads DTGVSQNPRHKITKRGQNVTFRCDPISEHNRLYWYRQTLGQGPEFLTYFQNEAQLEKSRLLSDRFSAERPKGSFSTLEIQRTEQGDSAMYLCASSLEFKDRQYFGPGTRLTVT.